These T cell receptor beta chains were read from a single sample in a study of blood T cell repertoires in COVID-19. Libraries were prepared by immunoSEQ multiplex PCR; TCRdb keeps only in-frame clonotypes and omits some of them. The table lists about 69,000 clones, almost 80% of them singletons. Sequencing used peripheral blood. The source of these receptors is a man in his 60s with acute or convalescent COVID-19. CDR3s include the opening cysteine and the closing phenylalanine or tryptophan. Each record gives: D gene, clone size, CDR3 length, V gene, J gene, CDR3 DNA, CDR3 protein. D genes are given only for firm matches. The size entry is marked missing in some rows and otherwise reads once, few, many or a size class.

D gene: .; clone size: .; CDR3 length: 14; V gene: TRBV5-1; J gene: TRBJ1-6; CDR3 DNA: TGCGCCAGCAGCTTGGCTTTGTATAATTCACCCCTCCACTTT; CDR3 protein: CASSLALYNSPLHF
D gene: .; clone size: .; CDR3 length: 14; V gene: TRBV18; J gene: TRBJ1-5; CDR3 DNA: TGTGCCAGCTCACGGGGGCGAGGCAATCAGCCCCAGCATTTT; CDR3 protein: CASSRGRGNQPQHF
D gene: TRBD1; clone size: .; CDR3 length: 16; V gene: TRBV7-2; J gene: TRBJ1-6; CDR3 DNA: TGTGCCAGCAGCTTCGGGACAGGGGCTGATAATTCACCCCTCCACTTT; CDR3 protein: CASSFGTGADNSPLHF
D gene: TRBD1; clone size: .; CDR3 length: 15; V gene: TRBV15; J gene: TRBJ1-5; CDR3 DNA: TGTGCCACCAGCTCACCCCGGACAGGGGATCAGCCCCAGCATTTT; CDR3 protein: CATSSPRTGDQPQHF
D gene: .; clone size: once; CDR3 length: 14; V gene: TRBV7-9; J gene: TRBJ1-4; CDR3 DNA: TGTGCCAGCAGCAAGGGAGGGGCCGAGGGAAAACTGTTTTTT; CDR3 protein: CASSKGGAEGKLFF
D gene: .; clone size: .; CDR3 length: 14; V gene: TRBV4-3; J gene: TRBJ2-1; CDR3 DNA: TGCGCCAGCAGCCAAGATCGACAGTACAATGAGCAGTTCTTC; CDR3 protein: CASSQDRQYNEQFF
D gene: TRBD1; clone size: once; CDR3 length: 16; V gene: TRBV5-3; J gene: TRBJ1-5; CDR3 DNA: TGTGCCAGAAGCTTGGACGACAGGGTGGACAATCAGCCCCAGCATTTT; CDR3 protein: CARSLDDRVDNQPQHF
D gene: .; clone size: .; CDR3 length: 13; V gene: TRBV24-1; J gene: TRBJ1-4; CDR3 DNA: TGTGCCACCAGTGGGGCAGGGGACGAAAAACTGTTTTTT; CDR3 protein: CATSGAGDEKLFF
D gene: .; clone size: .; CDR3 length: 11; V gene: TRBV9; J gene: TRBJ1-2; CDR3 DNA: TGTGCCAGCAGCGACAGCTATGGCTACACCTTC; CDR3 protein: CASSDSYGYTF
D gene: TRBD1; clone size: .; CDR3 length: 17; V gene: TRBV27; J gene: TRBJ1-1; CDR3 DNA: TGTGCCAGCAGTTTACAACGGACAGGATCTGGGAACACTGAAGCTTTCTTT; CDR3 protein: CASSLQRTGSGNTEAFF
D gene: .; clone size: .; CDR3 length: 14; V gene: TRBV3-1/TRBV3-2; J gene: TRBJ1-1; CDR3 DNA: TGTGCCACGACCAAGGCGGATATGAACACTGAAGCTTTCTTT; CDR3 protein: CATTKADMNTEAFF
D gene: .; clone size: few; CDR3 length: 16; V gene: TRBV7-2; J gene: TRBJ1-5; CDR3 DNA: TGTGCCAGCAGCTTGGGCGGGGGGAATAGCAATCAGCCCCAGCATTTT; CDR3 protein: CASSLGGGNSNQPQHF
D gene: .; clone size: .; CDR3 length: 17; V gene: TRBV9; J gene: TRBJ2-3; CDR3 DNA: TGTGCCAGCAGCGTAGCTCCGCCGGGGGGCGGCTCAGATACGCAGTATTTT; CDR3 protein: CASSVAPPGGGSDTQYF
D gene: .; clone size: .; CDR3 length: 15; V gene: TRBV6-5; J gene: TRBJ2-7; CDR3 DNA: TGTGCCAGCAGTTACGACAGTTCAGCTGCCTACGAGCAGTACTTC; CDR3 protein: CASSYDSSAAYEQYF
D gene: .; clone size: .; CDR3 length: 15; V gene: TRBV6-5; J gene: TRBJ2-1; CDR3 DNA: TGTGCCAGCGGGCAAAGGATAAGCTCCTACAATGAGCAGTTCTTC; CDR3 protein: CASGQRISSYNEQFF
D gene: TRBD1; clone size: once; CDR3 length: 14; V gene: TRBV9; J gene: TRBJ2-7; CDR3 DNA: TGTGCCAGCAGCCCAGGGACAGCTTCCTACGAGCAGTACTTC; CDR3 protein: CASSPGTASYEQYF
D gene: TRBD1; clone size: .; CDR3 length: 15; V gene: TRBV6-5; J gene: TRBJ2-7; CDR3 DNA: TGTGCCAGCAGCACTACCGTCAGGGGGACCTACGAGCAGTACTTC; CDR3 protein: CASSTTVRGTYEQYF
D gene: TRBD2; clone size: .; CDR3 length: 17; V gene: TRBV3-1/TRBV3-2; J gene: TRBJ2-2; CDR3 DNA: TGTGCCAGCAGCCCGTGGACTAGCGGGGGTTACACCGGGGAGCTGTTTTTT; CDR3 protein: CASSPWTSGGYTGELFF
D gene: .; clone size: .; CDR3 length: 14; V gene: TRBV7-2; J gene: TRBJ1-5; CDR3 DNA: TGTGCCAGCAGCTTAGCCTTCTTCGATCAGCCCCAGCATTTT; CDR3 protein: CASSLAFFDQPQHF
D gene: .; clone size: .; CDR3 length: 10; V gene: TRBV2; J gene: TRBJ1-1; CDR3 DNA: TGTGCCACCTCGAACACTGAAGCTTTCTTT; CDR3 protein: CATSNTEAFF
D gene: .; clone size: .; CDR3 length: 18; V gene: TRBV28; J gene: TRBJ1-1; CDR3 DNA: TGTGCCAGCAGTTTAAGTCTTGATGGTACAGGAGATAACACTGAAGCTTTCTTT; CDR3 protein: CASSLSLDGTGDNTEAFF
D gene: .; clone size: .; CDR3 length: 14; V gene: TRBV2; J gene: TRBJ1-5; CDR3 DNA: TGTGCCAGCAGTGAAGGGGTGGGGCGTCAGCCCCAGCATTTT; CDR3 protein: CASSEGVGRQPQHF
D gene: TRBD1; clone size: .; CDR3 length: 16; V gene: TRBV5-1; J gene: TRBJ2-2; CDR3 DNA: TGCGCCAGCAGCTTGGGGCGACAGGGACACACCGGGGAGCTGTTTTTT; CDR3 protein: CASSLGRQGHTGELFF
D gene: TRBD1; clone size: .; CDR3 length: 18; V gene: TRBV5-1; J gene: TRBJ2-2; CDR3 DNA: TGCGCCAGCAGCCAAACTGGGGTCCCAGGGACAGACACCGGGGAGCTGTTTTTT; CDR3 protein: CASSQTGVPGTDTGELFF
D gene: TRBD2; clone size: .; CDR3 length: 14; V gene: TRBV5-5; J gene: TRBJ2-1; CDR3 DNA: TGTGCCAGCTCTAAACTAGCGGGGAACAATGAGCAGTTCTTC; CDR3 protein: CASSKLAGNNEQFF
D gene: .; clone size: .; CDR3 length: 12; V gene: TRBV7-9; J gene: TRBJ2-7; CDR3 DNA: TGTGCCAGCAGCCATCAGGGCTACGAGCAGTACTTC; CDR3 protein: CASSHQGYEQYF
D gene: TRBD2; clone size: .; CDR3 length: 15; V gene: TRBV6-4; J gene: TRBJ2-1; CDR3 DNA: TGTGCCAGCAGCCGAAGCGGGGGGGATTACAATGAGCAGTTCTTC; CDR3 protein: CASSRSGGDYNEQFF
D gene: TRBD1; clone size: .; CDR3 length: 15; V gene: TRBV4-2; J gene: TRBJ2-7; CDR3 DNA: TGTGCCAGCAGCCAAGAAGGGACAGGGGAGTACGAGCAGTACTTC; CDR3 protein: CASSQEGTGEYEQYF
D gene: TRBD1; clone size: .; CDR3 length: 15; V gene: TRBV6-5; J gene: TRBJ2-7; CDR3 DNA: TGTGCCAGCATAAGCAGGACAGGGGGGAGGTACGAGCAGTACTTC; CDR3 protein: CASISRTGGRYEQYF
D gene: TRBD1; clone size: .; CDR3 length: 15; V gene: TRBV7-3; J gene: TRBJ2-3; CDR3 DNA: TGTGCCAGCAGCCGGACAGGGGTTGAGACAGATACGCAGTATTTT; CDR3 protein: CASSRTGVETDTQYF
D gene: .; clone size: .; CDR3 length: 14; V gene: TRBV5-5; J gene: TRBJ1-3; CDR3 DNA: TGTGCCAGCAGCTTACAGAGCTCTGGAAACACCATATATTTT; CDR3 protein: CASSLQSSGNTIYF
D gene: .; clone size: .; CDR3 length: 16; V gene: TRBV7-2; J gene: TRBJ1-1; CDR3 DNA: TGTGCCAGCAGCTTCGCTCCAGGGGTAATTAACACTAAAGCTTTCTTT; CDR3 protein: CASSFAPGVINTKAFF
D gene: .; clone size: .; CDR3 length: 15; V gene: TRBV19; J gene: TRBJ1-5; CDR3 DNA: TGTGCCAGTAGTATTTATAAACATAGCAATCAGCCCCAGCATTTT; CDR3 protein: CASSIYKHSNQPQHF
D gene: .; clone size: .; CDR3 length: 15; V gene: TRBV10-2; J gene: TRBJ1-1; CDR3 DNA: TGCGCCAGCAGTGAGCAGGGGCCGGGGATCTCTGAAGCTTTCTTT; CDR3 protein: CASSEQGPGISEAFF
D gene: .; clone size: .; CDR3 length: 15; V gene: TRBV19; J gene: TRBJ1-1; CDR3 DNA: TGTGCCAGTAGTACTATGCAGGGGATCAACACTGAAGCTTTCTTT; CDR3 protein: CASSTMQGINTEAFF
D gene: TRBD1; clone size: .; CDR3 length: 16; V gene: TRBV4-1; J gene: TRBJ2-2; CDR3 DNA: TGCGCCAGCAGCCCACTTGGGACAGGGATCACCGGGGAGCTGTTTTTT; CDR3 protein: CASSPLGTGITGELFF
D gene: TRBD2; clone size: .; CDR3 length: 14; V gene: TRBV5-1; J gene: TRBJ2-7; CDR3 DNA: TGCGCCAGCAGCTTTGGGGCGGGGGGCAACGAGCAGTACTTC; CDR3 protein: CASSFGAGGNEQYF
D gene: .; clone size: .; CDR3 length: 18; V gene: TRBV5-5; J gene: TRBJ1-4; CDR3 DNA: TGTGCCAGCAACGTCGGGACGGGGGGAAGGTCAACTAATGAAAAACTGTTTTTT; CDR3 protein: CASNVGTGGRSTNEKLFF
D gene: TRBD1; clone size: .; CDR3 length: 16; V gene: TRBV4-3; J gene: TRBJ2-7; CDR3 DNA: TGCGCCAGCAGCCGAAAAATCTCGGGACAGGGAAGCGAGCAGTACTTC; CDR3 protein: CASSRKISGQGSEQYF
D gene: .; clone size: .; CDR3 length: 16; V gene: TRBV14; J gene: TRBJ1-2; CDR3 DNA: TGTGCCAGCAGCCAAGATTGGGGTAAAGTGAGCGGAGCGATCGCCTTC; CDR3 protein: CASSQDWGKVSGAIAF
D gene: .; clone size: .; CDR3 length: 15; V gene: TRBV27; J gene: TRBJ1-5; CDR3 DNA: TGTGCCAGCAGTTTAAACAGGCTTAGCAATCAGCCCCAGCATTTT; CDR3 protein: CASSLNRLSNQPQHF
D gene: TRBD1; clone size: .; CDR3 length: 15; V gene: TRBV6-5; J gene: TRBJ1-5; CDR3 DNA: TGTGCCAGCAGCCGCCGGGGGACAGGGCAACAGCCCCAGCATTTT; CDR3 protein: CASSRRGTGQQPQHF
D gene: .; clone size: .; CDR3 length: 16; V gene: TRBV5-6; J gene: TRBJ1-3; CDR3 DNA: TGTGCCAGCAGCTTAGTGGGCAGCTACTCTGGAAACACCATATATTTT; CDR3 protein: CASSLVGSYSGNTIYF
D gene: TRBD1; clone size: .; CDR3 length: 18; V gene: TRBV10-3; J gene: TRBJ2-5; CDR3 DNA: TGTGCCATCAGTGACTCGACAGGGGTTAAAGGGGTCCAAGAGACCCAGTACTTC; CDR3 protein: CAISDSTGVKGVQETQYF
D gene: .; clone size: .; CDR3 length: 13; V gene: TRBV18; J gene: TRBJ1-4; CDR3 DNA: TGTGCCAGCTCACCAAGGGAGGGAGAAAAACTGTTTTTT; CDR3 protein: CASSPREGEKLFF
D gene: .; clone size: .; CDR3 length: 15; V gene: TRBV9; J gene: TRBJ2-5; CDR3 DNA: TGTGCCAGCAGCGCGGCCGGACAGTTACAAGAGACCCAGTACTTC; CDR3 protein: CASSAAGQLQETQYF
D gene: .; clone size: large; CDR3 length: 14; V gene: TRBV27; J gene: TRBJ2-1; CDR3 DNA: TGTGCCAGCAGCCAAGGGGGTAACCACAATGAGCAGTTCTTC; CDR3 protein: CASSQGGNHNEQFF
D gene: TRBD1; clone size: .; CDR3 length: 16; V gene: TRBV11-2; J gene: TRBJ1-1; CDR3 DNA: TGTGCCAGCAGCTCACGGGACAGGGGGGTGAACACTGAAGCTTTCTTT; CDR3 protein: CASSSRDRGVNTEAFF
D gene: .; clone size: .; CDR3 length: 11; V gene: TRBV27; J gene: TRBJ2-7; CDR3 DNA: TGTGCCAGCAGTGGGACACACGAGCAGTACTTC; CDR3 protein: CASSGTHEQYF
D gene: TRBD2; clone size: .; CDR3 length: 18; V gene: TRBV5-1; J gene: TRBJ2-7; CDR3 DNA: TGCGCCAGCAGCTCGGACCCGGGACTAGCGGGGGGGAGGGGCGAGCAGTACTTC; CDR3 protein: CASSSDPGLAGGRGEQYF